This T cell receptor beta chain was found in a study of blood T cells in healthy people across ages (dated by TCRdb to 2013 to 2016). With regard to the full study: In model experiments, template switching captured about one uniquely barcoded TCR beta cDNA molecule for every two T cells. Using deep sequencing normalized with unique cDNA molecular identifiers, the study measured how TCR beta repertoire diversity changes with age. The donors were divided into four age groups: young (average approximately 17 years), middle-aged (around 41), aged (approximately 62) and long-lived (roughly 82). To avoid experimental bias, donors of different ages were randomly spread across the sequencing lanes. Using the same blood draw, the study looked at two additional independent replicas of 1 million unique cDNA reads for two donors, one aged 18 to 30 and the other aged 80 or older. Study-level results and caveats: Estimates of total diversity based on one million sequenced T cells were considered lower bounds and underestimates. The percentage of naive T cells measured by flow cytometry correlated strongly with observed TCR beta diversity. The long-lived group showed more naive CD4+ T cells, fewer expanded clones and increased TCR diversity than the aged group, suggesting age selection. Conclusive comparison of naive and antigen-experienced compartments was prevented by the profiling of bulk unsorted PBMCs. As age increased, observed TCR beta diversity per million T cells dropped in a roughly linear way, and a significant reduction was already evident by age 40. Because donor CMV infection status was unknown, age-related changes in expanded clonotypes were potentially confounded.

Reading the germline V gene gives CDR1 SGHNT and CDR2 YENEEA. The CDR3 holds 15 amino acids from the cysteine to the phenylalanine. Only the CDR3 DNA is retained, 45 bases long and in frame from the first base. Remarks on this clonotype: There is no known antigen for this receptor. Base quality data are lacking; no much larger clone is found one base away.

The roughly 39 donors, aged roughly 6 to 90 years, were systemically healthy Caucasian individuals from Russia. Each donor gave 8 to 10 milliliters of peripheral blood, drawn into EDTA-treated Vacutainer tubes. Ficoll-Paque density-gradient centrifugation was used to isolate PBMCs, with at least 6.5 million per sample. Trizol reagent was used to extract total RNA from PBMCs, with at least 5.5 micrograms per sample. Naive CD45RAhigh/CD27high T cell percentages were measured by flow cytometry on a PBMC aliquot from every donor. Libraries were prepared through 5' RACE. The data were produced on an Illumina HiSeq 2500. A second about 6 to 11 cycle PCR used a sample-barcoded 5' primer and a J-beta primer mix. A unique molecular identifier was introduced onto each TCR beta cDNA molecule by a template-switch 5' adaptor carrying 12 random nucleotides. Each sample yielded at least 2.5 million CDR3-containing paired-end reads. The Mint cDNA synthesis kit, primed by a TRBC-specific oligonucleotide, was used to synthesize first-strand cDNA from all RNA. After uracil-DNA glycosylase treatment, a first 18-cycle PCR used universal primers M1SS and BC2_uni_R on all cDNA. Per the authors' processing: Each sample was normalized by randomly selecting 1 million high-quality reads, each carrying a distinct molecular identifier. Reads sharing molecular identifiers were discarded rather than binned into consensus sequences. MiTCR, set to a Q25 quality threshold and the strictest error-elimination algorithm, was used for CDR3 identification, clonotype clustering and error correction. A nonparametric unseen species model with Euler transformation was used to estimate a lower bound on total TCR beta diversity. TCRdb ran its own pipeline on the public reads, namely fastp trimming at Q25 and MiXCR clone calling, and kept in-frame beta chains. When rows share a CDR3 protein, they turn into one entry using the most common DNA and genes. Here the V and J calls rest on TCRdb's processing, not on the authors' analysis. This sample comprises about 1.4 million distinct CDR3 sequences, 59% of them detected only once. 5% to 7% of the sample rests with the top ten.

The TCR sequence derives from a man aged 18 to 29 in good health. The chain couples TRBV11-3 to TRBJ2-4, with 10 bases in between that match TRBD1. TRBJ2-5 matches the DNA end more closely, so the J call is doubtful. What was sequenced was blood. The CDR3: CASSLADRGEETQYF. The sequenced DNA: TGTGCCAGCAGCTTAGCGGACAGGGGGGAAGAGACCCAGTACTTC.